The 2 T cell receptor beta chains below come from one sample, sequenced in a study of cytomegalovirus exposure and HLA in healthy donors. It was with 60 Vbeta and 13 Jbeta primers that the PCR ran. This table comes from immunoSEQ multiplex PCR, and its TCRdb copy is limited to in-frame clones, with some not included. The sample carries approximately 150,000 clones, approximately 80% recorded once. Sequenced sample: PBMCs. The receptors shown here come from a woman in her forties in good health and CMV-seropositive.

The V gene is TRBV7-2, the J gene TRBJ2-3; 11 bases align to TRBD2. Germline assignment: CDR1 SGHTA and CDR2 FQGNSA. This CDR3 is built from 14 residues. J was trimmed by 4 bases and V by 8 bases; bases with no gene match: 5. This CDR3 is CASRYSGGADTQYF. Here the CDR3 DNA reads TGTGCCAGCCGATATAGCGGGGGGGCAGATACGCAGTATTTT.

This clone has just a few counts. The chain has TRBV9 and TRBJ2-1; TRBD1 might be the D (6 bases). Germline V gene sequence: CDR1 SGDLS, CDR2 YYNGEE. The CDR3 has 14 amino acids. V lost 0 bases to trimming and J lost 4 bases, with 8 bases between them. The CDR3 sequence: CASSVAQGYNEQFF. The CDR3 region has the DNA TGTGCCAGCAGCGTAGCTCAGGGGTACAATGAGCAGTTCTTC.